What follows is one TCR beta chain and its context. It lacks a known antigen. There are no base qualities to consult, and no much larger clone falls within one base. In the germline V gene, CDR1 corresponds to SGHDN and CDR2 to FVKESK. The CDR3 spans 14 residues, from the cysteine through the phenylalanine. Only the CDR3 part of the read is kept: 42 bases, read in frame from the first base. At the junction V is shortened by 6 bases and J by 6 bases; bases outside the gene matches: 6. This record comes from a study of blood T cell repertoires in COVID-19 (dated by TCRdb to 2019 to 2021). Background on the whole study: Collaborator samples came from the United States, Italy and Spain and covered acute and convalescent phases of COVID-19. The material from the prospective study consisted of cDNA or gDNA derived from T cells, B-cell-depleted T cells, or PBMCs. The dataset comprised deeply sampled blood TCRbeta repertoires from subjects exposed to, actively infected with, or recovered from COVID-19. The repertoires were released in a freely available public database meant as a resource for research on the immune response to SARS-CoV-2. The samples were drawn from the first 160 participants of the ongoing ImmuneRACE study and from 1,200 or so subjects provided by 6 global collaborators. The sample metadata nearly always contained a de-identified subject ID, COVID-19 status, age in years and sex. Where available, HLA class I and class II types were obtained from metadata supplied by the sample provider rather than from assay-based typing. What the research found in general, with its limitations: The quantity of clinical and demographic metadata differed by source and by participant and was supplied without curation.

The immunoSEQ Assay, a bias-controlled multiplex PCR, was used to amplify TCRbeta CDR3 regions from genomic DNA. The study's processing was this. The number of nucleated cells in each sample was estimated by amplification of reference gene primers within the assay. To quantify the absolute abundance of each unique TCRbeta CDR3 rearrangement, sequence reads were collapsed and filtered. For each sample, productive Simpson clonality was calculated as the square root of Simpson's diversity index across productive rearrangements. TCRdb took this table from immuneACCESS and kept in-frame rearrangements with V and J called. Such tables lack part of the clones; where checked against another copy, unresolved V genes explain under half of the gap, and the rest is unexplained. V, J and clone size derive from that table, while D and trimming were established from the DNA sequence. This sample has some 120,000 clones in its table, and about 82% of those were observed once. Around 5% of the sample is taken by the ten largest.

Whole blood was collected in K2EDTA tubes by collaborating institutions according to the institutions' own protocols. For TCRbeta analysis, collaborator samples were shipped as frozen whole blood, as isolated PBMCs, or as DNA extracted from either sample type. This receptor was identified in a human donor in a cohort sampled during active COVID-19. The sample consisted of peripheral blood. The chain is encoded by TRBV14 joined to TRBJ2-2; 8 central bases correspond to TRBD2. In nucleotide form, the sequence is TGTGCCAGCAGTCTCGGGACTAGATCCGGGGAGCTGTTTTTT. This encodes CASSLGTRSGELFF.